One sample yielded the 5 T cell receptor beta chains listed below, sequenced in a study of T cell responses to AZD1222 COVID-19 vaccine. The protocol was immunoSEQ multiplex PCR, while the TCRdb copy is restricted to in-frame clones and leaves out a portion. The table lists over 95,000 clones, roughly 90% of them singletons. The sequenced sample was peripheral blood, obtained 28 days after the second AZD1222 dose. Receptor source: an adult who received the AZD1222 COVID-19 vaccine.

The chain carries TRBV27 and TRBJ2-7; 10 bases map to TRBD2. V was pared by 0 bases and J by 3 bases, with 2 bases of the junction left unmatched. The germline gives CDR1 MNHEY, CDR2 SMNVEV (reference sequence). This CDR3 has 15 residues. DNA of the CDR3: TGTGCCAGCAGTTTATCAGGACTAGCGGACTACGAGCAGTACTTC. Translating gives CASSLSGLADYEQYF.

The V gene is TRBV19, the J gene TRBJ1-6; D perhaps matches TRBD1 (5 bases). The germline V gene encodes CDR1 LNHDA and CDR2 SQIVND (reference sequence). The length of the CDR3 is 15 residues. V was trimmed by 4 bases and J by 9 bases, leaving 16 bases between them. The CDR3 sequence: CASSTWDSRASPLHF. The CDR3, as DNA: TGTGCCAGTAGTACCTGGGACTCCCGGGCTTCACCCCTCCACTTT.

This chain uses TRBV30 with TRBJ1-3; possible D gene TRBD1, 6 bases. This CDR3 is 14 amino acids long. Germline V gene sequence: CDR1 GTSNPN, CDR2 SVGIG (reference sequence). Between the trimmed V and J ends, which lost 7 bases and 0 bases, there was a span of 13 bases. The CDR3 protein is CASRDIDSGNTIYF. In nucleotides, the CDR3 is TGTGCCTCCCGGGACATTGACTCTGGAAACACCATATATTTT.

V and J are TRBV7-8 and TRBJ1-3; D is undetermined. The CDR3 runs to 12 residues. Germline V gene lookup returns CDR1 SGHVS and CDR2 FQNEAQ. Trimming removed 8 bases at V and 0 bases at J, with 5 bases between. The CDR3 nucleotides are TGTGCCAGCCAGAGCTCTGGAAACACCATATATTTT. The encoded protein is CASQSSGNTIYF.

This clone occurred once. The V and J genes are TRBV5-4 and TRBJ1-3, with TRBD1 identical over 9 bases. In germline, CDR1 is SGHNT, CDR2 YYREEE (reference sequence). The CDR3 covers 15 residues. Trimming at V came to 5 bases and at J to 4 bases, leaving 7 bases not matched to a gene. The CDR3 protein is CASSLQQGAGNTIYF. In nucleotides, the CDR3 is TGTGCCAGCAGTTTACAACAGGGGGCCGGAAACACCATATATTTT.